The next 25 T cell receptor beta chains were all read from a single sample in a study of T cell clonality in common variable immunodeficiency. Assay: immunoSEQ multiplex PCR; the TCRdb copy retains only in-frame clones and omits some. This record lists roughly 32,000 clones, none seen once only, and the top ten clones contain around 4.5%. Sequencing was done on a sample of peripheral blood mononuclear cells. These receptors were collected from a person aged 18-69 years in good health.

This clone was detected many times. Read data end 3 residues before the CDR3 end; the end is taken from the germline J gene. The chain uses TRBV20-1 and TRBJ1-1, with D perhaps TRBD1 (6 bases). This CDR3 contains 11 residues. CDR1 and CDR2 (germline): DFQATT, SNEGSKA (reference sequence). CDR3: CSARTQGEAFF. The sequenced CDR3 bases are TGCAGTGCTAGAACCCAGGGGGAA.

This clone came up many times. From the germline J gene comes the end of the CDR3, since the read stops 3 residues before it. V usage is TRBV29-1 and J usage is TRBJ1-3; 7 bases are shared with TRBD1. There are 13 residues in the CDR3. Unmatched junction bases numbered 7, after V lost 7 bases and J lost 4 bases. CDR1 and CDR2 from the germline V gene are SQVTM and ANQGSEA. CDR3 in amino acids: CSAGQTSGNTIYF. CDR3 DNA, as far as it was read: TGCAGCGCGGGACAGACGTCCGGAAACACC.

This clone was seen many times. The read ends 3 residues shy of where the CDR3 ends; the end is completed using the germline J gene. The J gene is TRBJ2-2, the V gene TRBV2; the match to TRBD2 covers 10 bases. The CDR3 runs to 16 residues. The V and J ends lost 5 bases and 6 bases, in that order; junction bases with no gene match: 9. Germline CDR1 reads SNHLY; CDR2 reads FYNNEI. The part of the CDR3 DNA that was read is TGTGCCAGCAGTTTCCAAAGCGGGAGGGATGCCGGGGAG. The encoded protein is CASSFQSGRDAGE. The entire CDR3 sequence reads CASSFQSGRDAGELFF.

In its sample, this clone was seen many times. The read halts 3 residues ahead of the CDR3 end, with the missing end drawn from the germline J gene. The chain is built from TRBV30 and TRBJ1-1; D call uncertain. CDR3 length: 15 amino acids. Trimming cost V 1 base and J 1 base, with 13 bases left between them. The germline CDR1 and CDR2 sequences are GTSNPN and SVGIG (reference sequence). CDR3 sequence reads: CAWSDGRTGNTEAFF. CDR3 DNA, as far as it was read: TGTGCCTGGAGTGACGGACGGACTGGGAACACTGAA.

This clone was counted at least ten times. The CDR3 goes on 3 residues after the read ends, and that part is filled in from the germline J gene. The chain combines TRBV30 with TRBJ2-3; no firm D call. Germline CDR1 is GTSNPN and CDR2 is SVGIG (reference sequence). The V gene lost 7 bases and the J gene lost 0 bases, with 11 bases spanning the gap. The CDR3 length is 13 residues. The DNA read from the CDR3 is TGTGCCTTCGAGGCTCTCAGCACAGATACG. Translating it yields CAFEALSTDT. The whole CDR3 reads CAFEALSTDTQYF.

This clone was found many times. The read halts 3 residues ahead of the CDR3 end, with the missing end drawn from the germline J gene. The chain carries TRBV11-3 and TRBJ2-7; D gene uncertain. Germline CDR1 and CDR2: SGHNT and YENEEA. Trimming shortened V by 4 bases and J by 3 bases, and 10 bases separated the two germline ends. This CDR3 has 13 residues. The covered CDR3 bases are TGTGCCAGCAGCTCACCTAGAGTCTACGAG. It yields the protein CASSSPRVYE. The full CDR3 protein reads CASSSPRVYEQYF.

Ten or more counts support this clone. The read terminates 3 residues ahead of where the CDR3 ends, so the germline J gene completes it. The chain recombines TRBV30 with TRBJ1-1; 11 bases agree with TRBD1. Germline trimming cut 2 bases from V and 6 bases from J; bases unmatched to any gene: 11. The germline V gene has CDR1 GTSNPN and CDR2 SVGIG (reference sequence). The CDR3 totals 16 residues. CDR3 loop: CAWSSGTGGPWAEAFF. CDR3 DNA, as far as it was read: TGTGCCTGGAGTTCCGGGACAGGGGGACCATGGGCTGAA. Supplemented by reference TRBV30 and TRBJ1-1, the full variable domain reads SQTIHQWPATLVQPVGSPLSLECTVEGTSNPNLYWYRQAAGRGLQLLFYSVGIGQISSEVPQNLSASRPQDRQFILSSKKLLLSDSGFYLCAWSSGTGGPWAEAFFGQGTRLTVV.

This clone was observed a handful of times. Sequencing ends 3 residues short of the CDR3 end; the germline J gene provides the rest. The genes are TRBV2 and TRBJ1-2; TRBD1 agrees at 9 bases. Germline V gene data show CDR1 as SNHLY and CDR2 as FYNNEI. The CDR3 runs 13 residues. J was trimmed by 5 bases and V by 6 bases; bases with no gene match: 4. This CDR3 reads CASRQQGAYGYTF. Partial CDR3 DNA: TGTGCCAGCAGACAACAGGGGGCGTATGGC.

This clone appeared many times. The missing CDR3 end, 3 residues past where the read stops, is filled in from the germline J gene. The chain is built from TRBV19 and TRBJ2-1; 11 positions agree with TRBD2. The junction had 17 bases not matched to a gene; V was cut back by 5 bases and J by 8 bases. Germline CDR1 is LNHDA and CDR2 is SQIVND (reference sequence). The CDR3 runs to 18 residues. The CDR3 protein is CASSPLTSGTGTFYEQFF. CDR3 DNA (partial): TGTGCCAGTAGTCCGCTGACTAGCGGGACAGGGACTTTTTATGAG.

This clone appeared many times. The read finishes 3 residues shy of the CDR3 end, and the germline J gene is used to complete it. V gene TRBV14 combines with J gene TRBJ1-2; D is ambiguous. Germline values: CDR1 SGHDN, CDR2 FVKESK. The CDR3 has 13 residues. CDR3 DNA (partial): TGTGCCAGCAGCCCGTCGAGATATAGAGGC. Its translation: CASSPSRYRG. Given in full, the CDR3 is CASSPSRYRGYTF.

The CDR3 spells CAWTGGTGYNDYTF. CDR3 DNA, as far as it was read: TGTGCCTGGACGGGGGGAACCGGATACAATGAC. The chain is built from TRBV30 and TRBJ1-2; perhaps TRBD1 as D (5 bases). From the germline J gene comes the end of the CDR3, since the read stops 3 residues before it. This CDR3 spans 14 amino acids. Germline V gene lookup returns CDR1 GTSNPN and CDR2 SVGIG (reference sequence).

This clone has a count of ten or more. The read terminates 3 residues ahead of where the CDR3 ends, so the germline J gene completes it. This sequence joins TRBV2 and TRBJ2-5, with D maybe TRBD1 (5 bases). V lost 4 bases and J 0 bases, leaving 9 bases between the germline ends. Germline CDR1 and CDR2: SNHLY and FYNNEI. This CDR3 region has 14 residues. The covered CDR3 bases are TGTGCCAGCAGTGGGGGCACCTACCAAGAGACC. Its translation is CASSGGTYQET. The CDR3 as a whole reads CASSGGTYQETQYF.

This clone was found a few times. Read sequence stops 3 residues before the CDR3 end, and the germline J gene provides the missing end. V and J are TRBV5-1 and TRBJ2-1; D is perhaps TRBD1 (6 bases). The CDR3 is 15 residues long. The germline CDR1 and CDR2 sequences are SGHRS and YFSETQ. V was trimmed by 4 bases and J by 8 bases, leaving 19 bases between them. The CDR3 loop is CASSVQGIEGDEQFF. The CDR3 DNA, read in part, is TGCGCCAGCAGCGTACAGGGCATTGAGGGAGATGAG. The variable domain in full, with the rest retrieved from reference TRBV5-1 and TRBJ2-1, is KAGVTQTPRYLIKTRGQQVTLSCSPISGHRSVSWYQQTPGQGLQFLFEYFSETQRNKGNFPGRFSGRQFSNSRSEMNVSTLELGDSALYLCASSVQGIEGDEQFFGPGTRLTVL.

This clone came up a few times. The CDR3 goes on 3 residues after the read ends, and that part is filled in from the germline J gene. The V gene is TRBV29-1, the J gene TRBJ1-2; tentative D call: TRBD1 (6 bases). Germline V gene data show CDR1 as SQVTM and CDR2 as ANQGSEA. This CDR3 contains 13 residues. This CDR3 is CSARSDRQGGYTF. The sequenced part of the CDR3 DNA is TGCAGCGCCCGATCCGACAGGCAAGGAGGC.

This clone was observed many times. With the read ending 3 residues before the CDR3 end, the germline J gene is used to fill in that end. The chain uses TRBV5-8 and TRBJ1-2; TRBD1 matches at 10 bases. The V and J ends lost 6 bases and 5 bases, in that order; junction bases with no gene match: 7. The CDR3 sequence is 14 residues long. Germline CDR1 SGHTS, CDR2 YDEGEE. The sequenced CDR3 bases are TGTGCCAGCAAGGGACAGGGGAAACAATATGGC. It is translated as CASKGQGKQYG. The whole CDR3 protein reads CASKGQGKQYGYTF.

This clone was seen ten or more times. The read comes to an end 3 residues before the CDR3 does, leaving the germline J gene to fill in the end. The chain links TRBV7-2 to TRBJ2-1, with a weak D call TRBD1 (5 bases). Germline assignment: CDR1 SGHTA and CDR2 FQGNSA. Trimming pared 2 bases from V and 5 bases from J, leaving 10 bases between. CDR3 length: 14 residues. The CDR3 is CASSLRGADNEQFF. The CDR3 bases that were read are TGTGCCAGCAGCTTACGTGGGGCTGACAATGAG.

This clone has ten or more counts. The read gets to within 3 residues of the CDR3 end, and the germline J gene fills in the rest. This chain uses TRBV30 with TRBJ2-3, with 10 bases that match TRBD2. Trimming at V came to 0 bases and at J to 3 bases, leaving 3 bases not matched to a gene. From germline, CDR1 is GTSNPN and CDR2 SVGIG (reference sequence). The CDR3 spans 15 residues. The CDR3: CAWSVLAGATDTQYF. CDR3 bases read: TGTGCCTGGAGTGTTCTAGCGGGAGCGACAGATACG.

This clone was seen repeatedly, ten times or more. The CDR3 end falls 3 residues outside the read, so it is completed with the germline J gene. This sequence joins TRBV19 and TRBJ2-1; 9 bases agree with TRBD1. From germline, CDR1 is LNHDA and CDR2 SQIVND (reference sequence). V gave up 5 bases and J gave up 7 bases; unmatched junction bases: 18. The CDR3 extends over 18 amino acids. The CDR3 DNA, read in part, is TGTGCCAGTAGTGAGGGACACCGTGGGACAGGGTTGAATAATGAG. Residues: CASSEGHRGTGLNNE. The whole CDR3 protein reads CASSEGHRGTGLNNEQFF.

Ten or more counts support this clone. This CDR3 is CASSFYSASGTDTQYF. The CDR3 bases that were read are TGTGCCAGCAGTTTTTACTCCGCTAGCGGGACAGATACG. The rearrangement joins TRBV6-2 or TRBV6-3 to TRBJ2-3; 8 bases are shared with TRBD2. The DNA ends 3 residues before the CDR3 does, and the rest of the CDR3 is filled in from the germline J gene. J was trimmed by 3 bases and V by 4 bases; bases with no gene match: 9. This CDR3 has 16 residues. Germline V gene sequence: CDR1 MNHEY, CDR2 SVGEGT.

At least ten counts were recorded for this clone. Read coverage stops 3 residues before the CDR3 terminus; the germline J gene supplies the remainder. This chain uses TRBV5-1 with TRBJ1-1; D might be TRBD1 (5 bases). CDR1 and CDR2 (germline): SGHRS, YFSETQ. The CDR3 length is 15 residues. Trimming left V 4 bases short and J 4 bases short, with 17 bases between. CDR3 DNA (partial): TGCGCCAGCAGCCCACCGTCCGGGGGTTTCACTGAA. It specifies CASSPPSGGFTE. The entire CDR3 sequence reads CASSPPSGGFTEAFF.

As for this clone: The read ends 3 residues early relative to the CDR3; the germline J gene fills the gap. J is TRBJ1-2 and V is TRBV30; TRBD1 might be the D (5 bases). This CDR3 is built from 15 residues. Germline CDR1 is GTSNPN and CDR2 is SVGIG (reference sequence). The CDR3 sequence: CAWRDLAGPTSDYTF. CDR3 DNA, as far as it was read: TGTGCCTGGAGAGATCTAGCGGGGCCTACGAGCGAC.

This clone was seen ten or more times. The read halts 3 residues ahead of the CDR3 end, with the missing end drawn from the germline J gene. V gene TRBV6-1 combines with J gene TRBJ2-5; 12 nucleotides align to TRBD2. There are 15 residues in the CDR3. Germline CDR1 MNHNS, CDR2 SASEGT. The V and J ends lost 2 bases and 4 bases, in that order; junction bases with no gene match: 2. CDR3 amino acids: CASSELAGGLETQYF. CDR3 bases read: TGTGCCAGCAGTGAACTAGCGGGAGGGTTAGAGACC.

In this sample, this clone turned up many times. The CDR3 bases that were read are TGTGCCATCAGTGACCCGTCCTCCCAGCGGGCTGGACCCGGGGAG. Protein product: CAISDPSSQRAGPGE. The complete CDR3 sequence is CAISDPSSQRAGPGELFF. The V gene is TRBV10-3, the J gene TRBJ2-2; tentative D call: TRBD2 (6 bases). The CDR3 end falls 3 residues outside the read, so it is completed with the germline J gene. Germline V gene data show CDR1 as ENHRY and CDR2 as SYGVKD. The CDR3 covers 18 residues. The V and J ends lost 3 bases and 6 bases respectively, with 23 bases between them.

Many counts were recorded for this clone. From the germline J gene comes the end of the CDR3, since the read stops 3 residues before it. The rearrangement links TRBV6-1 to TRBJ1-3, with D possibly matching TRBD1 (5 bases). V was cut by 0 bases and J by 0 bases, with 18 bases left in between. There are 19 residues in the CDR3. Germline assignment: CDR1 MNHNS and CDR2 SASEGT. The CDR3 sequence is CASSEALMGLGGSGNTIYF. Incomplete CDR3 DNA: TGTGCCAGCAGTGAAGCGCTGATGGGGTTGGGGGGCTCTGGAAACACC.

This clone was picked up many times. The CDR3 end is not reached by the read, which stops 3 residues before it; the germline J gene fills it in. This chain links TRBV20-1 with TRBJ2-3, with D possibly being TRBD2 (5 bases). CDR1 and CDR2 from the germline V gene are DFQATT and SNEGSKA (reference sequence). This CDR3 is built from 14 residues. Partial CDR3 DNA: TGCAGTGCTACCACCGCGGAGGTTGGAGAGACG. Translating it yields CSATTAEVGET. The complete CDR3 protein is CSATTAEVGETQYF.